A single sample is the source of the 5 T cell receptor beta chains below, sequenced in a study of cytomegalovirus exposure and HLA in healthy donors. PCR amplification relied on 60 Vbeta primers (plus 13 Jbeta primers). Assay used: immunoSEQ multiplex PCR; TCRdb lists only in-frame clones, some missing. This sample has roughly 130,000 clones, with roughly 74% found just once. The specimen sequenced was PBMCs. Receptors were obtained from a woman aged 50 to 60 in good health and CMV-seropositive.

This chain joins TRBV7-2 and TRBJ2-3; D uncertain. Germline lookup yields CDR1 SGHTA and CDR2 FQGNSA. Between the trimmed V and J ends, which lost 7 bases and 0 bases, there was a span of 2 bases. The CDR3 totals 11 residues. The CDR3 protein is CASTSTDTQYF. Here the CDR3 DNA reads TGTGCCAGCACTAGCACAGATACGCAGTATTTT.

This clone was seen more than once but under ten times. This chain links TRBV6-6 with TRBJ2-5, with D perhaps TRBD1 (6 bases). The V end lost 8 bases, the J end lost 5 bases, and 12 bases lay between the germline ends. The CDR3 is made up of 12 amino acids. Per the germline V gene, CDR1 is MNHNY and CDR2 is SVGAGI (reference sequence). This chain's CDR3 is CASGDRSETQYF. CDR3 DNA sequence: TGTGCCAGCGGCGACAGGTCGGAGACCCAGTACTTC.

The chain is built from TRBV5-5 and TRBJ2-1, with 12 nucleotides matching TRBD2. CDR3 length: 17 residues. CDR1 and CDR2 from the germline V gene are SGHKS and YYEKEE (reference sequence). J lost 2 bases, V lost 0 bases, and 3 bases had no gene match. Here the CDR3 reads CASSLGLAGGPYNEQFF. CDR3 DNA: TGTGCCAGCAGCTTGGGCCTAGCGGGGGGGCCCTACAATGAGCAGTTCTTC.

V is TRBV21-1 and J is TRBJ2-1; the table calls TRBD2, which could not be checked here. TRBV21-1 is labeled a pseudogene. This CDR3 comprises 15 residues. CDR3 nucleotide sequence: TGTGCCAGCAGCAAGGTCAGCGGTTCCTACAATGAGCAGTTCTTC. This codes for CASSKVSGSYNEQFF.

CDR3 DNA: TGCGCCAGCAGTGAATCGCAGGGGCCATATCTGGGGCAGCCCCAGCATTTT. This encodes CASSESQGPYLGQPQHF. The chain uses TRBV10-1 and TRBJ1-5; a possible D gene is TRBD1 (6 bases). The CDR3 runs 17 residues. Per the germline V gene, CDR1 is WNHNN and CDR2 is SYGVQD (reference sequence). Trimming pared 3 bases from V and 7 bases from J, leaving 22 bases between.